This passage covers 25 T cell receptor beta chains from one sample sequenced in a study of T cell clones after liver transplantation. The protocol was immunoSEQ multiplex PCR, while the TCRdb copy is restricted to in-frame clones and leaves out a portion. This sample has tens of thousands of clones, with roughly 80% found just once. The specimen was CD4+ T cells from blood, collected 12 months after liver transplant. These receptors were collected from a human patient who received a liver transplant. T cells may partly derive from the graft donor.

The rearrangement uses TRBV2 and TRBJ2-7; possibly TRBD1 for D (6 bases). The CDR3 is 12 amino acids. V was pared by 7 bases and J by 4 bases, with 11 bases between. Germline V gene data show CDR1 as SNHLY and CDR2 as FYNNEI. CDR3 loop: CASTEQGYEQYF. The CDR3 DNA is TGTGCCAGCACAGAACAGGGTTACGAGCAGTACTTC. Together with reference TRBV2 and TRBJ2-7, the CDR3 gives the full variable domain: EPEVTQTPSHQVTQMGQEVILRCVPISNHLYFYWYRQILGQKVEFLVSFYNNEISEKSEIFDDQFSVERPDGSNFTLKIRSTKLEDSAMYFCASTEQGYEQYFGPGTRLTVT.

V gene TRBV25-1 combines with J gene TRBJ2-7; perhaps TRBD2 as D (6 bases). This CDR3 region has 15 residues. The V and J ends lost 7 bases and 3 bases respectively, with 19 bases between them. Germline V gives CDR1 MGHDK, CDR2 SYGVNS. This CDR3 reads CASTNAGLSIYEQYF. The CDR3 coding sequence is TGTGCCAGCACAAACGCGGGACTCTCGATCTACGAGCAGTACTTC.

The chain carries TRBV5-1 and TRBJ1-3; 7 positions match TRBD1. The trim removed 3 bases at V and 4 bases at J, leaving 7 bases unmatched. CDR1 and CDR2 (germline): SGHRS, YFSETQ. The CDR3 contains 15 residues. CDR3 residues: CASSSTGSSGNTIYF. The CDR3 DNA is TGCGCCAGCAGCTCGACAGGGTCATCCGGAAACACCATATATTTT.

The chain uses TRBV4-3 and TRBJ1-1, with D possibly being TRBD1 (6 bases). CDR3 length: 14 residues. Looked up from germline, CDR1 is LGHNA and CDR2 is YSLEER. Between the trimmed V and J ends, which lost 4 bases and 6 bases, there was a span of 15 bases. CDR3 sequence (DNA): TGCGCCAGCAGCCCTGGACAGTCTATCCCTGAAGCTTTCTTT. It codes for CASSPGQSIPEAFF.

This chain uses TRBV18 with TRBJ1-1; the D gene is possibly TRBD1 (5 bases). Germline CDR1 reads KGHSH; CDR2 reads LQKENI. V lost 6 bases and J 1 base, leaving 9 bases between the germline ends. This CDR3 is built from 13 residues. As DNA, the CDR3 is TGTGCCAGCTCGACAGATCAGAACACTGAAGCTTTCTTT. Protein sequence: CASSTDQNTEAFF.

This chain uses TRBV11-2 with TRBJ1-5; D gene uncertain. Per germline, CDR1 SGHAT and CDR2 FQNNGV. Trimming shortened V by 2 bases and J by 4 bases, and 9 bases separated the two germline ends. CDR3 size: 14 residues. CDR3 loop: CASSLKGNNQPQHF. In nucleotides, the CDR3 is TGTGCCAGCAGCTTAAAGGGCAATAATCAGCCCCAGCATTTT.

In its sample, this clone was seen once. The rearrangement uses TRBV28 and TRBJ2-3; perhaps TRBD1 as D (5 bases). The CDR3 totals 18 residues. Trimming pared 5 bases from V and 4 bases from J, leaving 25 bases between. Germline-derived CDR1 and CDR2 are MDHEN and SYDVKM. As DNA, the CDR3 is TGTGCCAGCAGTCCCACTCCTTTAGGGGCACCACTATCAGATACGCAGTATTTT. Translated: CASSPTPLGAPLSDTQYF.

This sequence joins TRBV19 and TRBJ2-1; no reliable D call. The CDR3 totals 14 residues. Trimming took 3 bases from V and 4 from J, leaving 10 bases between them. Germline CDR1 is LNHDA and CDR2 is SQIVND (reference sequence). Here the CDR3 DNA reads TGTGCCAGTAGTATTCTGGACCGTTACAATGAGCAGTTCTTC. Translated, it gives CASSILDRYNEQFF.

J is TRBJ2-3 and V is TRBV6-1, with D tentatively TRBD1 (6 bases). V gave up 3 bases and J gave up 6 bases, with 16 bases separating them. Germline V gene data show CDR1 as MNHNS and CDR2 as SASEGT. This CDR3 is built from 15 residues. The CDR3 DNA reads as TGTGCCAGCAGTGAGGGGGACACCTTTCAGGATACGCAGTATTTT. Its protein product is CASSEGDTFQDTQYF.

The chain uses TRBV6-5 and TRBJ2-1, with TRBD1 matching 11 bases. CDR3 length: 14 residues. Trimming cost V 5 bases and J 12 bases; bases outside gene matches: 9. The germline CDR1 and CDR2 sequences are MNHEY and SVGAGI. CDR3 amino acids: CASSETGTGGGQFF. The CDR3 DNA is TGTGCCAGCAGTGAAACCGGGACAGGGGGTGGGCAGTTCTTC.

This clone was recorded a few times. The chain recombines TRBV10-3 with TRBJ2-2; TRBD1 is a possible D gene (5 bases). This CDR3 is 13 amino acids long. Germline V gene data show CDR1 as ENHRY and CDR2 as SYGVKD. V was clipped by 6 bases and J by 4 bases, with 9 bases between them. For the CDR3, the DNA is TGTGCCATCAGCGCAGGGTCCACCGGGGAGCTGTTTTTT. Encoded protein: CAISAGSTGELFF.

The chain has TRBV5-4 and TRBJ2-7, with D possibly TRBD2 on 6 matching bases. Trimming took 4 bases from V and 6 from J, leaving 20 bases between them. CDR1 SGHNT and CDR2 YYREEE come from the germline V gene (reference sequence). The CDR3 spans 15 residues. In DNA, the CDR3 is TGTGCCAGCAGCCCCGCGGCCGGGAGACCGGGCGAGCAGTACTTC. This gives the protein CASSPAAGRPGEQYF. The full variable domain, completed using reference TRBV5-4 and TRBJ2-7, is ETGVTQSPTHLIKTRGQQVTLRCSSQSGHNTVSWYQQALGQGPQFIFQYYREEENGRGNFPPRFSGLQFPNYSSELNVNALELDDSALYLCASSPAAGRPGEQYFGPGTRLTVT.

This clone was observed a few times. This rearrangement joins TRBV7-2 to TRBJ2-4; 8 positions agree with TRBD2. CDR3 size: 15 residues. J gave up 5 bases and V 3 bases, and 6 bases lay outside the gene matches. Per germline, CDR1 SGHTA and CDR2 FQGNSA. The CDR3 is CASSLPAGVENIQYF. DNA of the CDR3: TGTGCCAGCAGCTTGCCAGCGGGAGTAGAAAACATTCAGTACTTC.

The V call is TRBV7-2, the J call TRBJ2-1; D gene unclear. The CDR3 consists of 14 residues. CDR1 SGHTA and CDR2 FQGNSA come from the germline V gene. With 1 base removed from V and 3 bases from J, the gap between germline ends came to 7 bases. CDR3 residues: CASSLEPYYNEQFF. CDR3 DNA sequence: TGTGCCAGCAGCTTAGAACCCTACTACAATGAGCAGTTCTTC. The variable domain in full, completed from reference TRBV7-2 and TRBJ2-1, reads GAGVSQSPSNKVTEKGKDVELRCDPISGHTALYWYRQSLGQGLEFLIYFQGNSAPDKSGLPSDRFSAERTGGSVSTLTIQRTQQEDSAVYLCASSLEPYYNEQFFGPGTRLTVL.

The chain uses TRBV28 and TRBJ1-5; D remains ambiguous. The CDR3 totals 17 residues. With 7 bases removed from V and 2 bases from J, the gap between germline ends came to 21 bases. Germline assignment: CDR1 MDHEN and CDR2 SYDVKM. The CDR3 protein is CASKYDRPQSGNQPQHF. Written as DNA, the CDR3 is TGTGCCAGCAAATATGATCGGCCTCAGTCGGGCAATCAGCCCCAGCATTTT.

The rearrangement links TRBV28 to TRBJ1-4; D is perhaps TRBD1 (6 bases). The CDR3 totals 20 residues. V lost 4 bases to trimming and J lost 4 bases, with 28 bases between them. The V gene's germline CDR1 is MDHEN and CDR2 SYDVKM. The chain's CDR3 is CASSSIETPGAAVLNEKLFF. CDR3 bases: TGTGCCAGCAGTTCTATAGAAACACCAGGGGCCGCAGTTCTTAATGAAAAACTGTTTTTT.

The chain is built from TRBV28 and TRBJ2-2, with 8 bases fitting TRBD1. Germline assignment: CDR1 MDHEN and CDR2 SYDVKM. V lost 9 bases and J lost 5; bases outside the gene matches: 5. CDR3 length: 13 residues. CDR3 bases: TGTGCCAGTCAGGGGGCGTGGACCGGGGAGCTGTTTTTT. It specifies CASQGAWTGELFF.

This clone was seen only a few times. V and J are TRBV7-2 and TRBJ1-5, with no clear D. CDR1 and CDR2 from the germline V gene are SGHTA and FQGNSA. V was cut by 1 base and J by 2 bases, with 6 bases left in between. This CDR3 spans 14 amino acids. This CDR3 is CASSLVGGNQPQHF. The CDR3 DNA reads TGTGCCAGCAGCTTAGTGGGCGGCAATCAGCCCCAGCATTTT.

The rearrangement links TRBV28 to TRBJ2-7; 12 bases align to TRBD2. With V trimmed by 3 bases and J by 3 bases, 3 bases remained unmatched. The CDR3 is 15 amino acids. Germline V gene sequence: CDR1 MDHEN, CDR2 SYDVKM. In DNA form, the CDR3 reads TGTGCCAGCAGTTTGACTAGCGGGAGTGTCTACGAGCAGTACTTC. Protein product: CASSLTSGSVYEQYF.

In DNA form, the CDR3 reads TGTGCCATCAGCCAAGGGGACCGCTACGAGCAGTACTTC. This encodes CAISQGDRYEQYF. The chain carries TRBV10-3 and TRBJ2-7; D is tentatively TRBD1 or TRBD2 (5 bases each). CDR1 ENHRY and CDR2 SYGVKD come from the germline V gene. This CDR3 region has 13 residues. The V gene lost 6 bases and the J gene lost 3 bases, with 12 bases spanning the gap.

The chain carries TRBV18 and TRBJ2-5; D is unresolved. Trimming removed 5 bases from V and 5 bases from J, with 12 bases in between. Germline CDR1 KGHSH, CDR2 LQKENI. The CDR3 length is 13 residues. The CDR3 nucleotides are TGTGCCAGCTCAAGGGTAATTTCGGAGACCCAGTACTTC. This codes for CASSRVISETQYF.

The chain links TRBV19 to TRBJ1-2, with D perhaps matching TRBD1 (5 bases). The V gene lost 6 bases and the J gene lost 5 bases, with 13 bases spanning the gap. In germline, CDR1 is LNHDA, CDR2 SQIVND (reference sequence). The CDR3 consists of 13 residues. CDR3 coding DNA: TGTGCCAGTAGCAGGGCGGGATGGTATGGCTACACCTTC. Translating it yields CASSRAGWYGYTF.

The chain couples TRBV7-8 to TRBJ1-3; possible D gene TRBD1, 5 bases. CDR3 length: 17 amino acids. Germline V gives CDR1 SGHVS, CDR2 FQNEAQ. Trimming stripped 5 bases from V and 0 bases from J, with 17 bases between. CDR3 residues: CASSAPPRGSSGNTIYF. The CDR3 coding sequence is TGTGCCAGCAGCGCCCCCCCGAGGGGCAGCTCTGGAAACACCATATATTTT.

The chain is built from TRBV5-1 and TRBJ1-1; tentative D call: TRBD1 (5 bases). The CDR3 consists of 14 residues. Germline assignment: CDR1 SGHRS and CDR2 YFSETQ. V lost 3 bases, J lost 1 base, and 10 bases lay in between. The CDR3 loop is CASSSTAANTEAFF. In DNA form, the CDR3 reads TGCGCCAGCAGCTCGACAGCCGCGAACACTGAAGCTTTCTTT.

This rearrangement joins TRBV27 to TRBJ2-7, with 13 bases aligning to TRBD2. Germline V CDR1 and CDR2: MNHEY, SMNVEV (reference sequence). The CDR3 has 16 residues. Unmatched junction bases numbered 8, after V lost 7 bases and J lost 2 bases. The CDR3 region has the DNA TGTGCCAGCACCCGGACTAGCGGGAGTATGACCTACGAGCAGTACTTC. It codes for CASTRTSGSMTYEQYF.